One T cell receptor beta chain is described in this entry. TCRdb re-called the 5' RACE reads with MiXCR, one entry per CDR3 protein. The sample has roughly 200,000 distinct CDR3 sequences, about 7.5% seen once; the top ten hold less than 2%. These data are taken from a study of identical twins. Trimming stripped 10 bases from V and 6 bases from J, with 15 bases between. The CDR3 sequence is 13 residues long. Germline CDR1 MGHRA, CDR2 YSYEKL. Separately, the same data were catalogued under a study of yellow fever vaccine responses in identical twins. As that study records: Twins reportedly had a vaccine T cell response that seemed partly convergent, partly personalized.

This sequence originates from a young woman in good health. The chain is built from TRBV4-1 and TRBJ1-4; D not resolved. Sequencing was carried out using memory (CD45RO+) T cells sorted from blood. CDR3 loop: CAIVESRHEKLFF. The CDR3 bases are TGCGCCATCGTGGAGTCTAGGCATGAAAAACTGTTTTTT.